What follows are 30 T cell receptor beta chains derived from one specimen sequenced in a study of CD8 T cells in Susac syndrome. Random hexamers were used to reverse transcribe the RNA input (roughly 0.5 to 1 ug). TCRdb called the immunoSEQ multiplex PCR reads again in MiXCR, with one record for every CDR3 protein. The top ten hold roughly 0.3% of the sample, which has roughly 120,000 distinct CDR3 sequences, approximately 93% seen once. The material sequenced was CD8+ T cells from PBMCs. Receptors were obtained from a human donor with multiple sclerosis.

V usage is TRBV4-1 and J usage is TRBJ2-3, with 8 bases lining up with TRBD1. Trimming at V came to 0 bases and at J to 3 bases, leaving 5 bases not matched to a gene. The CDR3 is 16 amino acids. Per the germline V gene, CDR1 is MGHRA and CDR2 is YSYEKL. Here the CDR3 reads CASSQEKWTGTDTQYF. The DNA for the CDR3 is TGCGCCAGCAGCCAAGAAAAATGGACAGGGACAGATACGCAGTATTTT.

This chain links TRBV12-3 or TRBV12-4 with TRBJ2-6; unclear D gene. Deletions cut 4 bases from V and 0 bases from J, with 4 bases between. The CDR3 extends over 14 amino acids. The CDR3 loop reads CASSSGSGANVLTF. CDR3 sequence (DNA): TGTGCCAGCAGTTCGGGCTCTGGGGCCAACGTCCTGACTTTC.

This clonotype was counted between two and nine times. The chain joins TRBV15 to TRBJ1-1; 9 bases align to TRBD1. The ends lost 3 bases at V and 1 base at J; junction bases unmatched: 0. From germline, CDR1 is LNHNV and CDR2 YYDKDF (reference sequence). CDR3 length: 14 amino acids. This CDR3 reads CATSRDRGNTEAFF. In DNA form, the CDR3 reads TGTGCCACCAGCAGGGACAGGGGGAACACTGAAGCTTTCTTT.

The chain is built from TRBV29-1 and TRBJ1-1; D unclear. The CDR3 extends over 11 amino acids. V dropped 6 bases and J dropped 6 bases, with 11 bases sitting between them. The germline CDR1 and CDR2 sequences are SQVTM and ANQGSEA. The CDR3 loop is CSVADGAEAFF. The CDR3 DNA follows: TGCAGCGTAGCGGACGGGGCTGAAGCTTTCTTT.

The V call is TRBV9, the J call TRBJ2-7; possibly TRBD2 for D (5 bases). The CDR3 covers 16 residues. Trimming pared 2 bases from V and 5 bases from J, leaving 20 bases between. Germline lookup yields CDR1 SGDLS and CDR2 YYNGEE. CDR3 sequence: CASSVDGRAGGHEQYF. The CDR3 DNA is TGTGCCAGCAGCGTGGATGGAAGGGCTGGCGGGCACGAGCAGTACTTC.

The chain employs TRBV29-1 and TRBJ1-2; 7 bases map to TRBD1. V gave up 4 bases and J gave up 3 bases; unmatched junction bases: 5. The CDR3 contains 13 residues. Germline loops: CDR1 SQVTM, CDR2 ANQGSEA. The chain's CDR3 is CSVGTGTDYGYTF. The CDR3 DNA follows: TGCAGCGTTGGTACCGGGACAGACTATGGCTACACCTTC.

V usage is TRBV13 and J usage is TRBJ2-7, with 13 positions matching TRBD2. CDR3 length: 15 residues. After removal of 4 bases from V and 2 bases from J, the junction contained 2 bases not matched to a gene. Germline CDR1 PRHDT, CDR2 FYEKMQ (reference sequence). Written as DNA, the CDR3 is TGTGCCAGCAGCTCCGGGACTAGCGGGACCTACGAGCAGTACGTC. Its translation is CASSSGTSGTYEQYV.

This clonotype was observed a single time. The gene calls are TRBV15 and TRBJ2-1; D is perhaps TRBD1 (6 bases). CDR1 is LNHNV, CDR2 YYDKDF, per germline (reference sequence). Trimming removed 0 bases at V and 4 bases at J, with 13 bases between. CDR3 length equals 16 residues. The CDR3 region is CATSRDNRAGYNEQFF. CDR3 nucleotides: TGTGCCACCAGCAGAGATAACAGGGCAGGGTACAATGAGCAGTTCTTC.

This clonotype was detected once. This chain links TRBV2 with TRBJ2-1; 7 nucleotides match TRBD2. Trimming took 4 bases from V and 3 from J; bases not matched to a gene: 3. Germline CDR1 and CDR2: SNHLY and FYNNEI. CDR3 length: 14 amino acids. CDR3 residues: CASSAAGRYNEQFF. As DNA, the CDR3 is TGTGCCAGCAGTGCAGCGGGGCGCTACAATGAGCAGTTCTTC.

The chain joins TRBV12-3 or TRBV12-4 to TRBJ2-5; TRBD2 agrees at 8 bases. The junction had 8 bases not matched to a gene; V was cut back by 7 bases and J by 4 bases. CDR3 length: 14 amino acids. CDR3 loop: CASTPGGRIETQYF. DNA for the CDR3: TGTGCCAGCACCCCGGGGGGGCGAATAGAGACCCAGTACTTC.

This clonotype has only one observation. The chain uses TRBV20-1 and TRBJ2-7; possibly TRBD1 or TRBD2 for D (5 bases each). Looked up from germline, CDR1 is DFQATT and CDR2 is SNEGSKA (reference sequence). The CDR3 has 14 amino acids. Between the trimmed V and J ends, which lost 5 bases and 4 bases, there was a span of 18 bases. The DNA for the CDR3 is TGCAGTGCTTTATTCCGGGACGGCGGATACGAGCAGTACTTC. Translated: CSALFRDGGYEQYF.

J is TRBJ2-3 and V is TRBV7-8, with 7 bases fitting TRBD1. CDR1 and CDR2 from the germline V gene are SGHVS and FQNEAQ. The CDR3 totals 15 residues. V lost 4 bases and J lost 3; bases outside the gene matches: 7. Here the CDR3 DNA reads TGTGCCAGCAGCTATTACAGGGGTAGGACAGATACGCAGTATTTT. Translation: CASSYYRGRTDTQYF. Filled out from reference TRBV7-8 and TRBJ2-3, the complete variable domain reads GAGVSQSPRYKVAKRGQDVALRCDPISGHVSLFWYQQALGQGPEFLTYFQNEAQLDKSGLPSDRFFAERPEGSVSTLKIQRTQQEDSAVYLCASSYYRGRTDTQYFGPGTRLTVL.

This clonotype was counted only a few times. Written as DNA, the CDR3 is TGTGCCAGCAGCCCGGGTGTCGTTCAGTACTTC. Its translation: CASSPGVVQYF. The rearrangement links TRBV6-1 to TRBJ2-4; D unresolved. Trimming took off 6 bases at V and 11 bases at J, with 11 bases between the two ends. Germline V gene sequence: CDR1 MNHNS, CDR2 SASEGT. This CDR3 spans 11 amino acids.

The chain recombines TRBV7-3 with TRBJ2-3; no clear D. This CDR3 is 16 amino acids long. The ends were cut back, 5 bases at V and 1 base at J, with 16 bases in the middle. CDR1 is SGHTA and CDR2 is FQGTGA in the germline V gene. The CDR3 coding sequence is TGTGCCAGCAGCCTGAACACGGATCCGGGCACAGATACGCAGTATTTT. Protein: CASSLNTDPGTDTQYF.

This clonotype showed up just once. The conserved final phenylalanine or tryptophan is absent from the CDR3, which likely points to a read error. CDR3 amino acids: CASSSGYEQYA. The CDR3 nucleotides are TGTGCCAGCAGTTCAGGTTACGAGCAGTACGCC. The chain uses TRBV12-3 or TRBV12-4 and TRBJ2-7; the D is unclear. The CDR3 sequence is 11 residues long. The V end lost 4 bases, the J end lost 4 bases, and 5 bases lay between the germline ends.

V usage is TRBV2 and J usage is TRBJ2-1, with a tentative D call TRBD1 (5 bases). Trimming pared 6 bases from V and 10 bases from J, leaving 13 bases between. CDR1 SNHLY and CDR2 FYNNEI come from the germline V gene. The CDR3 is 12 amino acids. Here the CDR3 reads CASRTGAQEQFF. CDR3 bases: TGTGCCAGCAGGACTGGGGCACAGGAGCAGTTCTTC. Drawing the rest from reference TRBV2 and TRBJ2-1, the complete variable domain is EPEVTQTPSHQVTQMGQEVILRCVPISNHLYFYWYRQILGQKVEFLVSFYNNEISEKSEIFDDQFSVERPDGSNFTLKIRSTKLEDSAMYFCASRTGAQEQFFGPGTRLTVL.

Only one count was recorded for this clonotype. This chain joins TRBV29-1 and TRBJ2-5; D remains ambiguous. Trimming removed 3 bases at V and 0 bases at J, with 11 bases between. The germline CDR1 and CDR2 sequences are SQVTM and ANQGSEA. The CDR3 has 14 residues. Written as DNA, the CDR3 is TGCAGCGTTGATTTGGAGACCCACCAAGAGACCCAGTACTTC. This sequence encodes CSVDLETHQETQYF.

CDR3 sequence reads: CASGMGLAGPGQFF. DNA for the CDR3: TGTGCTAGTGGTATGGGACTAGCGGGGCCGGGACAGTTCTTC. The V gene is TRBV12-5, the J gene TRBJ2-1; 13 nucleotides agree with TRBD2. The V and J ends lost 5 bases and 13 bases, in that order; junction bases with no gene match: 8. Per the germline V gene, CDR1 is LGHNT and CDR2 is FRNRAP. The CDR3 contains 14 residues.

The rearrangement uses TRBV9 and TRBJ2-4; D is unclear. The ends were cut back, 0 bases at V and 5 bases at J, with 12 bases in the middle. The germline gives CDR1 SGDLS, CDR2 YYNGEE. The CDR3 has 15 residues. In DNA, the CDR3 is TGTGCCAGCAGCGTAGGGCGGAGCCAGGAAAACATTCAGTACTTC. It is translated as CASSVGRSQENIQYF. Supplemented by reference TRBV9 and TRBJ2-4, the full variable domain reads DSGVTQTPKHLITATGQRVTLRCSPRSGDLSVYWYQQSLDQGLQFLIQYYNGEERAKGNILERFSAQQFPDLHSELNLSSLELGDSALYFCASSVGRSQENIQYFGAGTRLSVL.

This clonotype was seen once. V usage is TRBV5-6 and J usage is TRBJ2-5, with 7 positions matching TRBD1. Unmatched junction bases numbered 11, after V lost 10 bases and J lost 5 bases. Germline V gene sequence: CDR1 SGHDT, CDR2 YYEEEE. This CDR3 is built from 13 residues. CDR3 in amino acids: CAGQDRARETQYF. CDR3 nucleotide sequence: TGTGCCGGGCAAGACAGGGCGAGGGAGACCCAGTACTTC.

The CDR3 sequence is CSADRGQGVGGYTF. DNA of the CDR3: TGCAGTGCAGACCGCGGACAGGGGGTAGGAGGCTACACCTTC. V is TRBV20-1 and J is TRBJ1-2, with TRBD1 identical over 10 bases. CDR1 and CDR2 from the germline V gene are DFQATT and SNEGSKA (reference sequence). The J segment lost 8 bases and the V segment lost 6 bases, leaving 12 bases of the junction unmatched. CDR3 length: 14 residues.

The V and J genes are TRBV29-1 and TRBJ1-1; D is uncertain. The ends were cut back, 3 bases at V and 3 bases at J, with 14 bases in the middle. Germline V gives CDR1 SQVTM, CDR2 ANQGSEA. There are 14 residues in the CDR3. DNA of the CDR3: TGCAGCGTTGAGGGTGAGCGGGGTCACACTGAAGCTTTCTTT. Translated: CSVEGERGHTEAFF.

CDR3 coding DNA: TGTGCCAGCAGTACCCCGGGACAGGGGGCATACGAGCAGTACTTC. As protein: CASSTPGQGAYEQYF. The chain combines TRBV27 with TRBJ2-7; TRBD1 matches at 12 bases. The V segment lost 5 bases and the J segment 4 bases; nucleotides outside the gene matches: 6. This CDR3 has 15 residues. CDR1 is MNHEY, CDR2 SMNVEV, per germline (reference sequence).

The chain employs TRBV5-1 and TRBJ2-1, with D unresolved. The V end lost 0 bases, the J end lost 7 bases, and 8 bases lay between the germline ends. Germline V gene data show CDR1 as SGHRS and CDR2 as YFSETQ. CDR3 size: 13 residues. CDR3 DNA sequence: TGCGCCAGCAGCTTGGGGCCACCGAATGAGCAGTTCTTC. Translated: CASSLGPPNEQFF.

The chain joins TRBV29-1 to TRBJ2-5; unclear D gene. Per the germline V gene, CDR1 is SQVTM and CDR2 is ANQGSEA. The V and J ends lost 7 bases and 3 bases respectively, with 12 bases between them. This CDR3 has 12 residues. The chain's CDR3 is CSATIAEETQYF. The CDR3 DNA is TGCAGCGCTACTATCGCGGAAGAGACCCAGTACTTC.

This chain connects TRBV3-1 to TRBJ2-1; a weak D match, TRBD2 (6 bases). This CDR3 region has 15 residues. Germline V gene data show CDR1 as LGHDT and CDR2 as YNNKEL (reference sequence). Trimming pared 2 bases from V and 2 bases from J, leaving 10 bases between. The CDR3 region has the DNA TGTGCCAGCAGCCAATGGAGGGGTCCCTACAATGAGCAGTTCTTC. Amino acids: CASSQWRGPYNEQFF.

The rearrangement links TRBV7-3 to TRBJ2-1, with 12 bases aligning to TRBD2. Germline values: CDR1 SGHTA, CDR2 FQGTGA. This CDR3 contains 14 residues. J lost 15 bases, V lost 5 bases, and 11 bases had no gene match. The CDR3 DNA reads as TGTGCCAGCAGCCCACTAGCGGGAGGCCGGGATATGTTCTTC. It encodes CASSPLAGGRDMFF.

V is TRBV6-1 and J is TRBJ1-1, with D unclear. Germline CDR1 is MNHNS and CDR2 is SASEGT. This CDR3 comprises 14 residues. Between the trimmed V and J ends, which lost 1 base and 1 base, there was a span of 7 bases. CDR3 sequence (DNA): TGTGCCAGCAGTGAAGGACGGAAGAACACTGAAGCTTTCTTT. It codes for CASSEGRKNTEAFF.

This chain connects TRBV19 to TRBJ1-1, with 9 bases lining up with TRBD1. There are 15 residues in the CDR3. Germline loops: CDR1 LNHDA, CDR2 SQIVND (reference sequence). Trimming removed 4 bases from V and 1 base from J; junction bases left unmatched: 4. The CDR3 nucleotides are TGTGCCAGTAGTACCGGGGGACAGGGGAACACTGAAGCTTTCTTT. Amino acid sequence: CASSTGGQGNTEAFF.

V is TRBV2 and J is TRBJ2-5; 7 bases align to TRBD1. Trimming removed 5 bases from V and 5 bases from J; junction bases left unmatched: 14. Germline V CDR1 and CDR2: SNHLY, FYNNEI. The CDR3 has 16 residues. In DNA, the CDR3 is TGTGCCAGCAGTAAGCCCCGGGACAGACTTATCGAGACCCAGTACTTC. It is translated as CASSKPRDRLIETQYF.